This T cell receptor beta chain was identified during a study of CD8+CD57+ T cells in acquired aplastic anemia. Across the study: DNA from sorted CD4+ and CD8+ cells averaged approximately 2.9 ug.

Individuals selected for sequencing had exhibited CD8+CD57+ cell expansion on flow cytometry. Every one of the patients had aplastic anemia (severe, acquired). This clonotype was recorded at least ten times. The V gene's germline CDR1 is ENHRY and CDR2 SYGVKD. The CDR3 has 15 amino acids. Deletions cut 10 bases from V and 2 bases from J, with 21 bases between. TCR beta VDJ and CDR3 were profiled, and genomic DNA was the template. TCRdb independently ran MiXCR on the reads; one entry per CDR3 protein. The sample contains roughly 120,000 distinct CDR3 sequences, under 65% of which appear only once. The sequencing sample was made of sorted CD4+, CD8+, or CD8+CD57+ T cells (not recorded which) from PBMCs. The chain links TRBV10-3 to TRBJ2-7; tentative D call: TRBD1 (6 bases). The receptor was derived from a human donor with aplastic anemia. CDR3 DNA sequence: TGTGCCAACCGGGCCACGTCTGGGGGCGCCTACGAGCAGTACTTC. This gives the protein CANRATSGGAYEQYF.